Presented here are 29 T cell receptor beta chains from one specimen sequenced in a study of beta chain features in type 1 diabetes. No antigen is known for these receptors. Study results and limitations: For Type 1 diabetes patients, all four CD4+ subsets carried TCRB CDR3s that were moderately but significantly shorter.

The entirety of the isolated RNA underwent reverse transcription, so expressed TCRB transcripts were sequenced. Libraries were prepared by immunoSEQ multiplex PCR; TCRdb keeps only in-frame clonotypes and omits some of them. The sample has 200,000 to 300,000 clones, approximately 13% seen once; the top ten hold approximately 0.02%. Sequencing was carried out using naive CD4+ T cells from blood. Receptor source: a young man with type 1 diabetes.

The V and J genes are TRBV30 and TRBJ1-4, with 7 bases lining up with TRBD1. J gave up 0 bases and V 7 bases, and 8 bases lay outside the gene matches. This CDR3 region has 15 residues. The germline gives CDR1 GTSNPN, CDR2 SVGIG (reference sequence). The CDR3 sequence is CASGHRGPTNEKLFF. The CDR3 DNA follows: TGTGCCTCCGGACATAGGGGGCCAACTAATGAAAAACTGTTTTTT.

The chain joins TRBV4-2 to TRBJ2-3; 7 bases map to TRBD2. CDR1 is LGHNA, CDR2 YNFKEQ, per germline. This CDR3 region has 17 residues. Unmatched junction bases numbered 9, after V lost 1 base and J lost 2 bases. The CDR3 nucleotides read TGTGCCAGCAGCCAAGGTCCGAGCGGGGCCCTCACAGATACGCAGTATTTT. It is translated as CASSQGPSGALTDTQYF.

This clone has more than one count but fewer than ten. The chain couples TRBV4-1 to TRBJ2-2; possibly TRBD2 for D (6 bases). The CDR3 sequence is 14 residues long. Looked up from germline, CDR1 is MGHRA and CDR2 is YSYEKL. The germline V and J ends were trimmed by 8 bases and 0 bases, with 10 bases remaining between them. CDR3 sequence: CASRGSTNTGELFF. CDR3 DNA: TGCGCCAGCCGGGGGTCCACGAACACCGGGGAGCTGTTTTTT.

V gene TRBV6-1 combines with J gene TRBJ2-1, with 8 bases fitting TRBD2. The CDR3 is 13 residues long. Germline V lookup: CDR1 MNHNS, CDR2 SASEGT. Unmatched junction bases numbered 11, after V lost 10 bases and J lost 9 bases. CDR3 nucleotide sequence: TGTGCCACCGTCCCGGGGGGGGTGGGTGAGCAGTTCTTC. Translating gives CATVPGGVGEQFF.

The CDR3 loop is CASSLVAQTGRSYNEQFF. The CDR3 DNA reads as TGTGCCAGCAGCTTAGTCGCCCAGACAGGCCGCTCCTACAATGAGCAGTTCTTC. The chain is built from TRBV11-2 and TRBJ2-1; perhaps TRBD1 as D (6 bases). CDR1 and CDR2 from the germline V gene are SGHAT and FQNNGV. The CDR3 runs 18 residues. V was pared by 1 base and J by 0 bases, with 16 bases between.

The rearrangement joins TRBV5-4 to TRBJ1-1; 11 bases line up with TRBD1. Germline CDR1 SGHNT, CDR2 YYREEE (reference sequence). The junction had 6 bases not matched to a gene; V was cut back by 2 bases and J by 9 bases. This CDR3 spans 14 amino acids. DNA of the CDR3: TGTGCCAGCAGCTTCTCGGGACAGGGGGGTCAAGCTTTCTTT. Translated: CASSFSGQGGQAFF.

In this sample, this clone turned up a few times. This chain links TRBV7-9 with TRBJ1-2; no clear D gene. CDR1 and CDR2 from the germline V gene are SEHNR and FQNEAQ (reference sequence). V was clipped by 4 bases and J by 6 bases, with 3 bases between them. The CDR3 covers 10 residues. For the CDR3, the DNA is TGTGCCAGCAGCTCGGATGGCTACACCTTC. It is translated as CASSSDGYTF.

This chain links TRBV28 with TRBJ1-5; 8 bases map to TRBD1. The CDR3 contains 15 residues. The germline V gene encodes CDR1 MDHEN and CDR2 SYDVKM. Trimming took 2 bases from V and 2 from J; bases not matched to a gene: 2. CDR3 bases: TGTGCCAGCAGTTTAGACAGGGGTGGCAATCAGCCCCAGCATTTT. This sequence encodes CASSLDRGGNQPQHF.

Details on this clone: Other nucleotide sequences from this sample produce the same CDR3. J is TRBJ1-1 and V is TRBV7-9; 12 bases line up with TRBD1. Germline values: CDR1 SEHNR, CDR2 FQNEAQ (reference sequence). V lost 5 bases, J lost 5 bases, and 3 bases stayed unmatched. The length of the CDR3 is 14 residues. The chain's CDR3 is CASSPGQGATEAFF. Written as DNA, the CDR3 is TGTGCCAGCAGCCCGGGACAGGGGGCAACTGAAGCTTTCTTT.

This clone has more than one count but fewer than ten. This chain connects TRBV2 to TRBJ2-3; weak D call: TRBD2 (6 bases). Germline CDR1 is SNHLY and CDR2 is FYNNEI. The length of the CDR3 is 13 residues. V was pared by 6 bases and J by 7 bases, with 14 bases between. CDR3 residues: CASRAGPRNTQYF. In DNA form, the CDR3 reads TGTGCCAGCAGGGCGGGGCCCCGCAATACGCAGTATTTT.

This clone was seen more than once but under ten times. The chain uses TRBV9 and TRBJ2-3; D is undetermined. The germline gives CDR1 SGDLS, CDR2 YYNGEE. CDR3 length: 18 residues. Deletions cut 0 bases from V and 0 bases from J, with 17 bases between. The CDR3 DNA follows: TGTGCCAGCAGCGTAGCCCTAGACGTTGGCCGAAGCACAGATACGCAGTATTTT. Translated, it gives CASSVALDVGRSTDTQYF. The complete variable domain, with remaining parts taken from reference TRBV9 and TRBJ2-3, reads DSGVTQTPKHLITATGQRVTLRCSPRSGDLSVYWYQQSLDQGLQFLIQYYNGEERAKGNILERFSAQQFPDLHSELNLSSLELGDSALYFCASSVALDVGRSTDTQYFGPGTRLTVL.

A few counts support this clone. The genes are TRBV9 and TRBJ2-6; possibly TRBD2 for D (5 bases). Germline V gives CDR1 SGDLS, CDR2 YYNGEE. Trimming removed 3 bases at V and 4 bases at J, with 8 bases between. The CDR3 sequence is 14 residues long. CDR3 protein: CASSGTSGANVLTF. The CDR3 region has the DNA TGTGCCAGCAGCGGGACTTCGGGGGCCAACGTCCTGACTTTC.

A few counts support this clone. This chain links TRBV11-3 with TRBJ2-5, with TRBD2 as a possible D gene (6 bases). The CDR3 sequence is 13 residues long. V lost 4 bases and J 4 bases, leaving 10 bases between the germline ends. Germline V gives CDR1 SGHNT, CDR2 YENEEA. CDR3 protein: CASSWRVSETQYF. The CDR3 DNA follows: TGTGCCAGCAGCTGGAGGGTTTCAGAGACCCAGTACTTC.

The chain uses TRBV30 and TRBJ1-5, with a tentative D call TRBD1 (5 bases). The germline CDR1 and CDR2 sequences are GTSNPN and SVGIG (reference sequence). Trimming took 0 bases from V and 2 from J, leaving 14 bases between them. The CDR3 is made up of 16 amino acids. The CDR3: CAWSVSGGEGNQPQHF. The CDR3 nucleotides read TGTGCCTGGAGTGTATCCGGGGGGGAGGGCAATCAGCCCCAGCATTTT. The variable domain in full, with the rest retrieved from reference TRBV30 and TRBJ1-5, is SQTIHQWPATLVQPVGSPLSLECTVEGTSNPNLYWYRQAAGRGLQLLFYSVGIGQISSEVPQNLSASRPQDRQFILSSKKLLLSDSGFYLCAWSVSGGEGNQPQHFGDGTRLSIL.

This rearrangement joins TRBV7-2 to TRBJ1-6; D is unresolved. Germline V gene lookup returns CDR1 SGHTA and CDR2 FQGNSA. The CDR3 is 12 amino acids. Trimming shortened V by 5 bases and J by 4 bases, and 3 bases separated the two germline ends. The CDR3 DNA follows: TGTGCCAGCAGCCCATATAATTCACCCCTCCACTTT. It specifies CASSPYNSPLHF. Combining the CDR3 with reference TRBV7-2 and TRBJ1-6 gives the whole variable domain GAGVSQSPSNKVTEKGKDVELRCDPISGHTALYWYRQSLGQGLEFLIYFQGNSAPDKSGLPSDRFSAERTGGSVSTLTIQRTQQEDSAVYLCASSPYNSPLHFGNGTRLTVT.

The chain recombines TRBV5-6 with TRBJ2-3; maybe TRBD2 (6 bases). The CDR3 consists of 13 residues. V was cut by 5 bases and J by 6 bases, with 13 bases left in between. CDR1 is SGHDT and CDR2 is YYEEEE in the germline V gene. CDR3 in DNA: TGTGCCAGCAGTTTCGGAGGGAGGGATACGCAGTATTTT. It encodes CASSFGGRDTQYF.

This clone turned up a few times. The V call is TRBV14, the J call TRBJ2-1; no firm D call. The CDR3 contains 14 residues. CDR1 is SGHDN, CDR2 FVKESK, per germline. Trimming took 0 bases from V and 5 from J, leaving 8 bases between them. The CDR3 here is CASSQDRRNNEQFF. The CDR3 DNA follows: TGTGCCAGCAGCCAAGATCGGAGAAACAATGAGCAGTTCTTC.

V usage is TRBV11-1 and J usage is TRBJ2-3, with D unresolved. Germline values: CDR1 SGHAT, CDR2 FQDESV (reference sequence). V dropped 1 base and J dropped 2 bases, with 7 bases sitting between them. The CDR3 is 14 residues long. CDR3 DNA sequence: TGTGCCAGCAGCTTAGGGAGTCCCACAGATACGCAGTATTTT. Translated, it gives CASSLGSPTDTQYF.

This clone appeared once. This sequence joins TRBV6-6 and TRBJ2-1, with TRBD2 matching over 14 bases. The CDR3 loop spans 16 amino acids. J was trimmed by 5 bases and V by 2 bases; bases with no gene match: 2. The germline V gene encodes CDR1 MNHNY and CDR2 SVGAGI (reference sequence). CDR3 sequence: CASSYRGLAGDNEQFF. CDR3 sequence (DNA): TGTGCCAGCAGTTACCGGGGACTAGCGGGAGACAATGAGCAGTTCTTC.

The chain is built from TRBV6-5 and TRBJ2-5; D ambiguous. Germline V CDR1 and CDR2: MNHEY, SVGAGI. CDR3 length: 12 residues. The ends were cut back, 1 base at V and 7 bases at J, with 7 bases in the middle. The chain's CDR3 is CASSYYSGTQYF. Written as DNA, the CDR3 is TGTGCCAGCAGTTACTACTCAGGGACCCAGTACTTC.

This clone has more than one count but fewer than ten. The chain recombines TRBV7-2 with TRBJ1-3, with 10 nucleotides matching TRBD1. The CDR3 is made up of 16 amino acids. Germline CDR1 and CDR2: SGHTA and FQGNSA. Germline trimming cut 1 base from V and 4 bases from J; bases unmatched to any gene: 4. The CDR3 nucleotides read TGTGCCAGCAGCTTAGGACAGGGGGCGCTCGGAAACACCATATATTTT. This translates into CASSLGQGALGNTIYF.

This clone has just a few counts. The rearrangement joins TRBV4-1 to TRBJ1-4, with D hard to call. Germline CDR1 reads MGHRA; CDR2 reads YSYEKL. The CDR3 has 15 amino acids. V lost 3 bases and J lost 7, with 15 bases in between. This CDR3 is CASSHTTPGTEKLFF. The CDR3 nucleotides are TGCGCCAGCAGCCACACAACACCGGGTACTGAAAAACTGTTTTTT.

The CDR3 loop is CASSEGTSFEYEQYF. The CDR3 DNA is TGTGCCAGCAGTGAGGGGACTAGCTTTGAGTACGAGCAGTACTTC. The V and J genes are TRBV6-1 and TRBJ2-7, with TRBD2 matching 9 bases. Germline assignment: CDR1 MNHNS and CDR2 SASEGT. V shed 3 bases and J 4 bases; nucleotides not matched to a gene: 7. The CDR3 loop spans 15 amino acids.

The chain uses TRBV5-1 and TRBJ2-3; 10 nucleotides agree with TRBD2. V lost 4 bases and J lost 3; bases outside the gene matches: 11. Germline assignment: CDR1 SGHRS and CDR2 YFSETQ. There are 17 residues in the CDR3. The CDR3 DNA is TGCGCCAGCAGCCGATCTAGCGGGGGAATGAGGACAGATACGCAGTATTTT. Amino acid sequence: CASSRSSGGMRTDTQYF.

This clone was seen a few times. The chain is built from TRBV30 and TRBJ1-5, with D unclear. The germline V and J ends were trimmed by 0 bases and 1 base, with 7 bases remaining between them. The CDR3 runs to 14 residues. Germline V gives CDR1 GTSNPN, CDR2 SVGIG (reference sequence). Written as DNA, the CDR3 is TGTGCCTGGAGTGTCGGCGGGAGCAATCAGCCCCAGCATTTT. It specifies CAWSVGGSNQPQHF.

The V gene is TRBV30, the J gene TRBJ1-1; D uncertain. Per the germline V gene, CDR1 is GTSNPN and CDR2 is SVGIG (reference sequence). The V end lost 0 bases, the J end lost 1 base, and 9 bases lay between the germline ends. The CDR3 spans 14 residues. The CDR3 region has the DNA TGTGCCTGGAGTGTCACTTCGCAGAACACTGAAGCTTTCTTT. This encodes CAWSVTSQNTEAFF.

The chain has TRBV5-4 and TRBJ2-3; 11 bases align to TRBD2. Germline loops: CDR1 SGHNT, CDR2 YYREEE (reference sequence). This CDR3 has 16 amino acids. The V segment lost 0 bases and the J segment 1 base; nucleotides outside the gene matches: 1. The CDR3 spells CASSLVSGRGTDTQYF. CDR3 nucleotide sequence: TGTGCCAGCAGCTTGGTTAGCGGGAGGGGCACAGATACGCAGTATTTT.

This clone has only a few counts. The chain links TRBV12-5 to TRBJ2-1, with D possibly being TRBD1 (6 bases). Germline-derived CDR1 and CDR2 are LGHNT and FRNRAP. The CDR3 length is 16 residues. Trimming took 2 bases from V and 9 from J, leaving 20 bases between them. CDR3 in amino acids: CASGLRGTKQGGEQFF. Here the CDR3 DNA reads TGTGCTAGTGGTTTGCGTGGGACAAAGCAGGGCGGTGAGCAGTTCTTC.

CDR3 in DNA: TGTGCCAGCAGAACGACAGGGGACTACGAGCAGTACTTC. Its translation: CASRTTGDYEQYF. J is TRBJ2-7 and V is TRBV27; TRBD1 matches at 8 bases. Per germline, CDR1 MNHEY and CDR2 SMNVEV (reference sequence). With V trimmed by 6 bases and J by 3 bases, 4 bases remained unmatched. The CDR3 loop spans 13 amino acids.